The sequence of this T cell receptor (beta chain) was determined in a study of blood T cell repertoires in COVID-19 (dated by TCRdb to the early 2020s). Regarding the research as a whole: Samples from collaborators originated in the United States, Italy and Spain and spanned both the acute and convalescent phases of COVID-19. Sample metadata almost always included a de-identified subject ID, COVID-19 status, age in years and sex. HLA class I and class II types, where available, came from metadata supplied by the sample provider rather than from assay-based typing. Samples came from the ongoing ImmuneRACE study (first 160 participants) plus 1,254 subjects from 6 global collaborators. The repertoires were released in a freely available public database meant as a resource for research on the immune response to SARS-CoV-2. The material from the prospective study consisted of cDNA or gDNA derived from T cells, B-cell-depleted T cells, or PBMCs. The dataset comprised deeply sampled blood TCRbeta repertoires from subjects exposed to, actively infected with, or recovered from COVID-19.

Collaborating institutions collected whole blood in K2EDTA tubes following their own protocols. For TCRbeta analysis, collaborators shipped samples as frozen whole blood, isolated PBMCs, or DNA extracted from either of those sample types. On this clone itself: The target of this receptor is not known. Per-base quality was not reported, and no clone a single base away is much larger than it.

On the study overall, not on this receptor specifically: The quantity of clinical and demographic metadata differed by source and by participant and was supplied without curation.

The immunoSEQ Assay, a bias-controlled multiplex PCR, was used to amplify TCRbeta CDR3 regions from genomic DNA. In the paper's pipeline: The number of nucleated cells in each sample was estimated by amplification of reference gene primers within the assay. Sequence reads were collapsed and filtered to measure the absolute abundance of every unique TCRbeta CDR3 rearrangement. Productive Simpson clonality was computed per sample as the square root of Simpson's diversity index over productive rearrangements. In its TCRdb copy, this immuneACCESS table keeps in-frame sequences only and misses some clones. Where compared with another copy, unresolved V genes explain less than half of these, and the others have no known cause. V, J and clone size reflect that table, while D and trimming were determined from the DNA. The sample profile shows about 69,000 clones; about four fifths of them were found once. The biggest ten clones account for 40% to 50% of the sample.

Sequences SGHRS (CDR1) and YFSETQ (CDR2) are obtained from the germline V gene. V and J are truncated by 0 bases and 4 bases respectively, leaving an intervening sequence of 7 bases. Measured from the cysteine to the phenylalanine, the CDR3 is 13 residues long. Just CDR3 DNA is preserved here, 39 bases in frame from base 1. What was sequenced was peripheral blood. The sequence is built from TRBV5-1 and TRBJ1-2; confidence is insufficient to name the D gene. The TCR comes from a human donor in a cohort sampled during active COVID-19. The CDR3 protein is CASSLAAGYGYTF. The nucleotide sequence is TGCGCCAGCAGCTTGGCGGCAGGCTATGGCTACACCTTC.